This is a list of T cell receptor beta chains from one sample in a study of T cells in Graves' hyperthyroidism and ophthalmopathy. TCRdb recomputed calls from the multiplex PCR reads with MiXCR, one row per CDR3 protein. The sample includes hundreds of thousands of distinct CDR3 sequences, around 15% seen only once; the top ten take less than 4.5%. Sequencing used blood. These TCRs come from a woman aged 30 to 39 with Graves' hyperthyroidism. CDR3s include the opening cysteine and the closing phenylalanine or tryptophan. D genes are given only for firm matches. A clone size is listed for some rows: how often the clone was seen (once, few, many), or a class if it is expanded.

J gene	CDR3 length	clone size	D gene	V gene	CDR3 DNA	CDR3 protein
TRBJ2-1	14	few	-	TRBV19	TGTGCCAGTAGTATCGGTTCTAACAACAATGAGCAGTTCTTC	CASSIGSNNNEQFF
TRBJ2-1	14	-	TRBD2	TRBV9	TGTGCCAGCAGCGTAACTAGCGGACTTAATGAGCAGTTCTTC	CASSVTSGLNEQFF
TRBJ2-7	13	-	TRBD2	TRBV11-3	TGTGCCAGCAGGCCTAGCGGGATCTACGAGCAGTACTTC	CASRPSGIYEQYF
TRBJ2-3	16	-	-	TRBV9	TGTGCCAGCAGCGTAGGACTCCTTTCCCTCACAGATACGCAGTATTTT	CASSVGLLSLTDTQYF
TRBJ1-1	13	many	-	TRBV28	TGTGCCAGCAGTTGGGGACGGGGAGCTGAAGCTTTCTTT	CASSWGRGAEAFF
TRBJ2-1	15	few	TRBD2	TRBV19	TGTGCCAGTAGTATAGTCTGGGGACTATACAATGAGCAGTTCTTC	CASSIVWGLYNEQFF
TRBJ2-5	14	-	TRBD1	TRBV28	TGTGCCAGCAGTGAACAGGGGGGCGGTGAGACCCAGTACTTC	CASSEQGGGETQYF
TRBJ1-4	15	-	-	TRBV2	TGTGCCAGCCTTTTCCGCGGACTCGGGTTGGAAAAACTGTTTTTT	CASLFRGLGLEKLFF
TRBJ2-3	14	many	-	TRBV30	TGTGCCTGGAGGAAGGCCGCTAGCACAGATACGCAGTATTTT	CAWRKAASTDTQYF
TRBJ1-5	16	many	-	TRBV28	TGTGCCAGCAGTTTATCCTCTCGAGGCCCGAATCAGCCCCAGCATTTT	CASSLSSRGPNQPQHF
TRBJ2-7	15	-	TRBD1	TRBV2	TGTGCCAGCAGCCCCGGGACAGGGCTTCCCTACGAGCAGTACTTC	CASSPGTGLPYEQYF
TRBJ2-2	18	many	TRBD2	TRBV6-6	TGTGCCAGCAGTTACTCGTCAGCGGGAGGTGGGAACACCGGGGAGCTGTTTTTT	CASSYSSAGGGNTGELFF
TRBJ2-7	16	few	-	TRBV5-6	TGTGCCAGCAGCTTTCCTGTCGGGGACCCCTCCTACGAGCAGTACTTC	CASSFPVGDPSYEQYF
TRBJ2-3	14	many	-	TRBV27	TGTGCCAGCAAGGGGGGGCGCCCCACAGATACGCAGTATTTT	CASKGGRPTDTQYF
TRBJ1-4	15	many	-	TRBV6-1	TGTGCCAGCAGTGTATCCGGGACGGCGAATGAAAAACTGTTTTTT	CASSVSGTANEKLFF
TRBJ1-1	14	many	-	TRBV6-1	TGTGCCAGCAGTTATCAGGGCATGGGCGCTGAAGCTTTCTTT	CASSYQGMGAEAFF
TRBJ2-7	16	many	-	TRBV20-1	TGCAGTGCTAGAGATCCTTTATCACCGGAAGTTGTCGAGCAGTACTTC	CSARDPLSPEVVEQYF
TRBJ1-2	16	-	TRBD1	TRBV5-1	TGCGCCAGCAGCTTGAGTGGGACAGCAGCTAACTATGGCTACACCTTC	CASSLSGTAANYGYTF
TRBJ2-1	14	many	TRBD2	TRBV6-2/TRBV6-3	TGTGCCAGCAGTTACCGGCTAGCGGACAATGAGCAGTTCTTC	CASSYRLADNEQFF
TRBJ2-7	12	many	-	TRBV28	TGTGCCAGCAGTTTAGGACACTACGAGCAGTACTTC	CASSLGHYEQYF
TRBJ2-5	11	many	TRBD1	TRBV28	TGTGCCAGCAGTTTCGGGCAGGGGGAGTACTTC	CASSFGQGEYF
TRBJ1-1	14	many	-	TRBV15	TGTGCCACCAGCAGTTCTACAGGGTTCGTTGAAGCTTTCTTT	CATSSSTGFVEAFF
TRBJ2-5	16	many	TRBD2	TRBV7-2	TGTGCCAGCAGCCCCCGCGTAGCGGGAGGCGGGGAGACCCAGTACTTC	CASSPRVAGGGETQYF
TRBJ2-1	12	few	-	TRBV20-1	TGCAGTGCTCCGGAGGGTCTCAATGAGCAGTTCTTC	CSAPEGLNEQFF
TRBJ2-2	14	few	-	TRBV7-3	TGTGCCAGCAGGCCTAGCGCTGACACCGGGGAGCTGTTTTTT	CASRPSADTGELFF
TRBJ2-7	15	few	-	TRBV7-2	TGTGCCAGCACCTATGAACTAGGGTCCTACAATGAGCAGTACTTC	CASTYELGSYNEQYF
TRBJ2-6	14	many	-	TRBV2	TGTGCCAGCAGCGGGGGCTCTGGGGCCAACGTCCTGACTTTC	CASSGGSGANVLTF
TRBJ1-3	15	-	-	TRBV5-8	TGTGCCAGCAGCTTGCAACGGGACTCTGGAAACACCATATATTTT	CASSLQRDSGNTIYF
TRBJ2-7	14	few	TRBD2	TRBV4-1	TGCGCCAGCAGCCTGGGACTAGCGGGTTTAGAGCAGTACTTC	CASSLGLAGLEQYF
TRBJ2-1	16	-	TRBD1	TRBV4-2	TGTGCCAGCAGCAAGACCGGGACAGGGGCCATCAATGAGCAGTTCTTC	CASSKTGTGAINEQFF
TRBJ1-1	12	many	-	TRBV2	TGTGCCAGCAGATTGATGGACCCTGAAGCTTTCTTT	CASRLMDPEAFF
TRBJ2-5	13	few	-	TRBV5-1	TGCGCCAGCAGCCGGCCAGCGACGGAGACCCAGTACTTC	CASSRPATETQYF
TRBJ1-2	13	-	-	TRBV7-9	TGTGCCAGCAGCTTAGGACGGTCCAAGGGCTACACCTTC	CASSLGRSKGYTF
TRBJ2-7	14	many	-	TRBV5-1	TGCGCCAGCAGCCTACGACAATCGTCCGGCGAGCAGTACTTC	CASSLRQSSGEQYF
TRBJ1-2	15	few	-	TRBV9	TGTGCCAGCAGCGTAGCTACGGGCAGTAACTATGGCTACACCTTC	CASSVATGSNYGYTF
TRBJ2-7	15	-	TRBD1	TRBV10-3	TGTGCCATCAGTGAAATTGGGGACAGGGCCTACGAGCAGTACTTC	CAISEIGDRAYEQYF
TRBJ1-1	16	few	-	TRBV4-2	TGTGCCAGCAGCCAAGAAGACGGCGCGGTGAACACTGAAGCTTTCTTT	CASSQEDGAVNTEAFF